The present T cell receptor beta chain was sequenced within a study of T cell changes during pregnancy in multiple sclerosis. V was cut by 3 bases and J by 5 bases, with 17 bases left in between. CDR3 size: 16 residues. Germline CDR1 KGHSY, CDR2 FQNENV. This clone showed up just once. Some clones are missing from TCRdb's copy, which holds only in-frame ones; the method was immunoSEQ multiplex PCR. There are 56,000 or so clones in the sample; around 92% occur only once, and approximately 0.62% lies in the top ten. The sequenced sample was CD4+ T cells from peripheral blood mononuclear cells, obtained in the third trimester of pregnancy. This receptor was identified in a female donor with multiple sclerosis, enrolled in a pregnancy study. The chain has TRBV16 and TRBJ2-1; D perhaps matches TRBD2 (5 bases). The CDR3: CASSHLDLPGDNEQFF. Written as DNA, the CDR3 is TGTGCCAGCAGCCACCTTGACCTCCCCGGGGACAATGAGCAGTTCTTC.